This T cell receptor (beta chain) was found in a study of CXCR3-negative and CXCR3-positive naive CD8 T cells. Study conclusions and caveats: The study found more hydrophobic TRB CDR3s in CXCR3-positive naive cells than in CXCR3-negative naive cells.

UMI labels and 5' RACE were used to prepare the TRB cDNA libraries. One entry per CDR3 protein, without DNA, is what TCRdb gives after re-calling the 5' RACE reads. The table lists some 150,000 distinct CDR3 sequences. A note on this clonotype: Its antigen remains unknown.

The CDR3 runs to 17 residues. CDR1 and CDR2 (germline): SEHNR, FQNEAQ (reference sequence). The sequencing sample was made of naive CXCR3+ CD8+ T cells from blood. Stated subset: CD45RO-CCR7+CD27+CD95- naive CD8+ T cells expressing CXCR3 (TNR3+). The sequence derives from a human donor in good health. Some clones in this sample may be carry-over from other donors' samples. V usage is TRBV7-9 and J usage is TRBJ2-5; checking the TCRdb D call of TRBD1 is not possible without DNA. The CDR3 loop is CASSPLPGQDIQETQYF.